These T cell receptor beta chains were read from a single sample in a study of tumor-infiltrating lymphocytes in primary liver carcinoma. TCRdb independently ran MiXCR on the multiplex PCR reads; one entry per CDR3 protein. The sample consists of fewer than 200,000 distinct CDR3 sequences, about 82% of them appearing once. Source material: tumor tissue from primary liver carcinoma. The receptors stem from a man aged 35 to 55 with primary liver carcinoma and hepatitis B virus infection. Both conserved end residues are part of each CDR3. A D gene is named only where the DNA matches it firmly.

CDR3 length: 16
V gene: TRBV6-1
D gene: .
J gene: TRBJ2-6
CDR3 protein: CATPTTGNSGANALTF

CDR3 length: 16
V gene: TRBV12-3/TRBV12-4
D gene: TRBD2
J gene: TRBJ2-3
CDR3 protein: CASCPGLVGPGDTQYF

CDR3 length: 14
V gene: TRBV14
D gene: .
J gene: TRBJ2-5
CDR3 protein: CAGNQAGDQETQYF

CDR3 length: 11
V gene: TRBV6-5
D gene: .
J gene: TRBJ2-1
CDR3 protein: CASSQGREQFF

CDR3 length: 14
V gene: TRBV12-3/TRBV12-4
D gene: .
J gene: TRBJ2-5
CDR3 protein: CAGSLGTTSRTQYF

CDR3 length: 15
V gene: TRBV30
D gene: .
J gene: TRBJ1-2
CDR3 protein: CTCPGWTWSVDGYTF

CDR3 length: 14
V gene: TRBV6-6
D gene: .
J gene: TRBJ1-5
CDR3 protein: CASSNRDSNQPQHF

CDR3 length: 14
V gene: TRBV11-2
D gene: TRBD2
J gene: TRBJ2-5
CDR3 protein: CACSFSGEQETQYF

CDR3 length: 18
V gene: TRBV28
D gene: TRBD1
J gene: TRBJ2-5
CDR3 protein: CASCPGPGRDSLGETQYF

CDR3 length: 11
V gene: TRBV7-9
D gene: .
J gene: TRBJ2-5
CDR3 protein: CVSSLKGTQYF

CDR3 length: 14
V gene: TRBV5-4
D gene: .
J gene: TRBJ2-1
CDR3 protein: CASSSWGRAGEQFF

CDR3 length: 13
V gene: TRBV6-6
D gene: .
J gene: TRBJ1-1
CDR3 protein: CASSTRGTTEAFF

CDR3 length: 16
V gene: TRBV5-5
D gene: .
J gene: .
CDR3 protein: CASRTLRGRGTDTQHF

CDR3 length: 20
V gene: TRBV11-2
D gene: TRBD2
J gene: TRBJ2-7
CDR3 protein: CASSLTEGMTSRLSSYEQYF

CDR3 length: 17
V gene: TRBV11-2
D gene: TRBD2
J gene: TRBJ2-7
CDR3 protein: CASKQGLVGGWSYERYF

CDR3 length: 17
V gene: TRBV11-1
D gene: .
J gene: TRBJ2-7
CDR3 protein: CASILGAAGECSYEQYF

CDR3 length: 15
V gene: TRBV6-2/TRBV6-3
D gene: TRBD2
J gene: TRBJ2-3
CDR3 protein: CASGPTSGRLDTLYF

CDR3 length: 11
V gene: TRBV30
D gene: .
J gene: TRBJ2-3
CDR3 protein: CAWTTPDTQYF

CDR3 length: 14
V gene: TRBV7-9
D gene: .
J gene: TRBJ2-1
CDR3 protein: CASSLKGSRSEQFF

CDR3 length: 15
V gene: TRBV6-6
D gene: .
J gene: TRBJ2-7
CDR3 protein: CASSLPQVPIYEQYF

CDR3 length: 15
V gene: TRBV5-4
D gene: .
J gene: TRBJ2-3
CDR3 protein: CASSLGAPNRDTQYF

CDR3 length: 17
V gene: TRBV5-1
D gene: .
J gene: TRBJ2-2
CDR3 protein: CASNLPVDMGDTGELFF

CDR3 length: 13
V gene: TRBV10-3
D gene: .
J gene: TRBJ2-7
CDR3 protein: CAICGPGKREQYF

CDR3 length: 16
V gene: TRBV11-2
D gene: .
J gene: TRBJ2-7
CDR3 protein: CAGNLAPRGGGYQQYF

CDR3 length: 15
V gene: TRBV11-2
D gene: .
J gene: TRBJ1-5
CDR3 protein: CASSLVGSGNQPQHF

CDR3 length: 13
V gene: TRBV6-5
D gene: TRBD2
J gene: TRBJ2-7
CDR3 protein: CASIGLVVGEQYF

CDR3 length: 16
V gene: TRBV28
D gene: TRBD1
J gene: TRBJ2-1
CDR3 protein: CASSPTGQGGLNDQFF

CDR3 length: 13
V gene: TRBV30
D gene: .
J gene: TRBJ2-5
CDR3 protein: CASLSPGWETQYF

CDR3 length: 12
V gene: TRBV11-3
D gene: .
J gene: TRBJ2-1
CDR3 protein: CASSLYANEHFF

CDR3 length: 15
V gene: TRBV28
D gene: TRBD2
J gene: TRBJ2-3
CDR3 protein: CTNSFLAGYTDTQYF

CDR3 length: 13
V gene: TRBV6-2/TRBV6-3
D gene: .
J gene: TRBJ2-7
CDR3 protein: CASSPDWVYKQYF

CDR3 length: 15
V gene: TRBV11-3
D gene: TRBD1
J gene: TRBJ2-3
CDR3 protein: CASSPGTGFTDMQYF

CDR3 length: 15
V gene: TRBV6-2/TRBV6-3
D gene: TRBD1
J gene: TRBJ2-1
CDR3 protein: CANSMTGSPYNEQFF